This TCR beta chain appears in the sequencing data of a study of blood T cell repertoires in COVID-19. The CDR3 contains 15 residues. Germline V gene sequence: CDR1 GTSNPN, CDR2 SVGIG (reference sequence). Trimming at V came to 0 bases and at J to 6 bases, leaving 8 bases not matched to a gene. Some clones are missing from TCRdb's copy, which holds only in-frame ones; the method was immunoSEQ multiplex PCR. The top ten clones hold more than 1% of a sample with roughly 360,000 clones, 70% to 85% of them seen once. Sequenced sample: peripheral blood. This TCR was sampled from a human donor with acute or convalescent COVID-19. The donor label of this sample is uncertain. The V call is TRBV30, the J call TRBJ1-5; 7 bases match TRBD1. The CDR3 is CAWSVRGLGVQPQHF. For the CDR3, the DNA is TGTGCCTGGAGTGTAAGGGGGCTTGGAGTTCAGCCCCAGCATTTT.